Described below is a single T cell receptor (beta chain) sequence and its context. The source of the sample is a study of T cell changes during pregnancy in multiple sclerosis. Here immunoSEQ multiplex PCR was the method, and the copy in TCRdb shows in-frame clones only, minus some. This table has 26,000 or so clones, around 92% appearing once. The CDR3 runs 15 residues. V lost 1 base, J lost 8 bases, and 7 bases stayed unmatched. This receptor was taken from a female donor in good health, enrolled as a control in a pregnancy study. J is TRBJ2-1 and V is TRBV5-3, with TRBD1 identical over 9 bases. TRBV5-3 is known as an ORF, though its function is uncertain. This specimen consisted of peripheral blood, obtained in the first trimester of pregnancy. DNA for the CDR3: TGTGCCAGAAGCTTGCCCAGGACAGGGGAATATGAGCAGTTCTTC. This translates into CARSLPRTGEYEQFF.